This T cell receptor (beta chain) was identified in a study of cytomegalovirus exposure and HLA in healthy donors (dated by TCRdb to between 2016 and 2019). For the wider study: An earlier analysis of several hundred of the donors reported about 260 Gb of sequence data and around 120 million unique TCR beta sequences obtained from about 200 million T cells. The study profiled the T cell repertoires of 550 to 700 subjects by immunosequencing and related them to cytomegalovirus serostatus. All discovery cohort repertoires had been generated using a single sequencing platform. On average, approximately 250,000 unique TCR beta nucleotide sequences were sequenced per donor among 300 to 500 genotyped donors of the cohort, with about 19% of those sequences being non-productive. An early release that covered approximately 600 HLA-typed donors contained approximately 300 gigabases of sequencing data and tens of millions of unique TCR sequences. Among the roughly 400 genotyped donors, approximately 81% belonged to the genetic ancestry cluster associated with self-reported Caucasian donors. Alongside the repertoire data, information on donor age, sex, ethnicity and CMV serostatus was compiled. Because of strong linkage in the cohort, roughly five DR-DQ haplotypes were treated as single units for association and clustering. HLA typing covered class I and class II loci at four-digit resolution. An earlier analysis of around 580 of the donors used high-throughput TCR beta sequencing to judge whether each TCR beta V gene segment behaved as functional or pseudogenic. The aim of the study was to test whether cataloging public T cell receptors could identify signatures of past pathogen exposure. A later analysis re-examined previously published TCR beta repertoires from 610 or so donors and added high-resolution HLA genotyping to investigate patterns of TCR occurrence. A later genetic analysis used genome-wide SNP genotypes for about 65% of the 666 donors, treating that subset as a discovery cohort. Besides the first cohort of around 670 subjects, a separate validation cohort made up of around 120 different subjects was used. To predict cytomegalovirus infection status, the study combined high-throughput TCR immunosequencing, statistical association of individual TCRs with disease status, and machine learning. The later analysis used no new phenotypic data to find candidate immune exposures, relying instead on TCR beta sequences and their occurrence across donors. Typing coverage differed by locus: A, B, C, DRB1 and DQB1 were typed in roughly 620-640 donors, DQA1 in 522, DPA1 in around 580, and DPB1 in just under 490. What the work shows at the level of the full study, not this receptor alone: In a later analysis, HLA-associated TCR beta chains showed more clonal expansion and lower generation probabilities than non-associated chains that were equally common. A later genetic analysis reported fewer N-insertions in productive TCRs among donors in an Asian-associated ancestry cluster than the roughly 700-donor mean. Most TCR sequences were observed very rarely across donors, whereas some public TCRs were present in many individuals. An association between a missense DCLRE1C variant and V-gene and J-gene trimming of TCR beta chains was found in a later genetic analysis and replicated in an independent cohort. For the cohort, immune exposure information was limited to CMV serostatus. Because some donors lacked HLA typing at each locus, the association tests relied only on the typed subset. According to the authors, the approach could potentially be generalized to other disease states and immunological phenotypes. A later analysis found that TCR association rates varied across HLA loci, with DRB1 alleles showing the most associated TCRs and HLA-C alleles the fewest. The classifier was reported to diagnose cytomegalovirus status with high specificity and sensitivity in both the original and validation cohorts. In vitro tests confirmed that a few of the cytomegalovirus-associated TCR beta chains recognize cytomegalovirus antigens. In an earlier analysis of more than 500 of the donors, most TCR beta V segments appeared in productive rearrangements about 87% or about 30% of the time, broadly matching IMGT annotations. Presence/absence analyses assumed roughly uniform sequencing depth across donors, an assumption that may not hold. When HLA alleles, especially DR and DQ, strongly co-occurred, TCR associations were difficult to assign to individual alleles. According to a later analysis, most CMV-associated TCR beta chains appeared to be HLA-restricted, and the HLA associations seemed to be driven largely by CMV exposure. Roughly 17 rarely observed V segments, including chromosome 9 orphons, were excluded from the earlier analysis of a few hundred of the donors because counts were too low. In this cohort, only TCR beta chains were sequenced, and detectable features were limited by the absence of alpha or paired-chain data. Correlated functional status among segregating V segments might be attributable to linkage disequilibrium, but an unknown experimental factor could not be ruled out. A further reported finding was that TCR beta sequences accurately predicted the HLA-A and HLA-B alleles for most subjects in the first cohort. A later analysis associated approximately 17,000 TCR beta sequences with specific HLA alleles at a false discovery rate of 0.05. Some IMGT-functional V segments, including TRBV6-2 and TRBV6-3, could not be told apart with the 87-base-pair reads, so those segments were excluded. The study listed 164 TCR beta chains as associated with cytomegalovirus. A cluster of highly shared sequence variants was judged likely to represent a technical artifact of the sequencing pipeline. According to a later analysis, parvovirus B19, influenza, CMV and Epstein-Barr virus appeared linked to several top co-occurrence clusters.

The cohort consisted of hundreds of healthy bone marrow donors. At the time of sampling, every cohort member was nominally healthy, though immune exposures that went unrecorded were likely present. The donor was CMV seronegative and belonged to the group of 350 or so seronegative cohort members. Every donor gave a peripheral blood sample, and the peripheral blood mononuclear cells from that sample were used for TCR beta sequencing. The Qiagen DNeasy Blood Extraction Kit was used to extract genomic DNA from the blood cell samples. Library preparation employed the immunoSEQ multiplex PCR assay. A mixture of 60 forward primers for TCR Vbeta segments and 13 reverse primers for TCR Jbeta segments was used in the multiplex PCR. The CDR3 region of rearranged TCR beta genes was amplified from genomic DNA by a multiplex PCR assay. The amplified TCR beta libraries were sequenced on the Illumina HiSeq System as 87-base-pair reads. The authors' analysis ran thus. Across the 500 to 700 repertoires, a later analysis counted roughly 77 million unique TCR beta chains, about 10 million of which were shared by at least two donors. Raw reads were error-corrected and collapsed into unique sequences by a nearest-neighbor algorithm in which closely related sequences were merged to remove PCR and sequencing errors. CDR3 sequences were aligned to IMGT reference sequences to assign V, D and J gene segments. For a sequence to be retained, a match of at least six nucleotides was required to both a V gene segment and a J gene segment. A rearrangement counted as productive if the CDR3 had no stop codons and remained in frame with V and J, and every other rearrangement counted as non-productive. CDR3 was defined according to IMGT convention as the region running from the second conserved V-encoded cysteine to the conserved J-encoded phenylalanine. Sequences without an unambiguous match to a single V gene segment were excluded from the earlier analysis of about 640 of the donors. In an earlier analysis of some 590 of the donors, a V segment was called functional when productive rearrangements were above 56.7%, and segregating when the standard deviation between donors exceeded 5%. A statistical classification framework was built to diagnose cytomegalovirus status from the catalog of TCR beta chain sequences. In a later analysis, V and J genes were assigned by comparing TCR nucleotide sequences against IMGT/GENE-DB human TR gene sequences. The TCRdist pipeline was used in a later analysis to assign CDR3 sequences and most-parsimonious VDJ recombination scenarios. A later analysis defined each TCR beta chain by its CDR3 amino acid sequence plus V-gene family, and excluded reads lacking a unique V-gene family. In a later analysis, fewer than 600 highly shared, low-generation-probability nucleotide sequences were removed to address suspected cross-contamination and a sequencing artifact. For each public chain, a later analysis derived a clonal expansion index from normalized ranks of inferred template counts within each repertoire. Generation probabilities in a later analysis came from a VDJ recombination model fitted to out-of-frame rearrangements, and those results were checked against IGoR. A later analysis scored TCR-TCR, TCR-HLA and TCR-CMV co-occurrence with hypergeometric tests, applying a repertoire-size bias correction to TCR pairs. In a later analysis, false discovery rates were estimated by permuting HLA or CMV assignments 20 times. In a later analysis, co-occurring TCRs were grouped using DBSCAN, and TCRdist sequence similarity was added for clustering within HLA-allele-positive subsets. Repertoires with fewer than 30,000 or more than 120,000 public chains were left out of co-occurrence clustering, as were about 5 repertoires with anomalous nucleotide sharing. TCRdb took over this immuneACCESS table, retaining in-frame rearrangements with V and J assigned. Such tables are incomplete; in checked studies, under half of the missing clones stem from an unresolved V gene, and the remainder is unexplained. V and J calls and clone size are those listed in that table; D and trimming were worked out from the DNA. The sample yields around 170,000 clones; 75% to 85% were counted once. The ten largest clones take up less than 0.85% of the sample.

Unmatched junction bases come to 5, with V trimmed by 2 bases and J by 0 bases. The CDR3 runs 18 amino acids, cysteine and phenylalanine included. CDR3 DNA is the only sequence kept; it has 54 bases, read in frame from the first base. Based on the germline V gene (reference sequence), the CDR1 and CDR2 sequences are SGHNT and YYREEE. A few counts support this clone. The target of this receptor is not known. No qualities accompany the bases; no much larger clone lies one base away. The chain links TRBV5-4 with TRBJ2-1, with 13 bases aligning to TRBD2. Sequencing was done on a sample of PBMCs. This clonotype originated in a woman aged 18 to 35 in good health and CMV-seronegative. The CDR3 region: CASSFGTSGTSSYNEQFF. The DNA sequence is as follows: TGTGCCAGCAGCTTTGGGACTAGCGGGACTAGCTCCTACAATGAGCAGTTCTTC. The CDR3 plus the reference TRBV5-4 and TRBJ2-1 genes for the other parts give the full variable domain: ETGVTQSPTHLIKTRGQQVTLRCSSQSGHNTVSWYQQALGQGPQFIFQYYREEENGRGNFPPRFSGLQFPNYSSELNVNALELDDSALYLCASSFGTSGTSSYNEQFFGPGTRLTVL.